This T cell receptor beta chain came from a study of technical replicates of blood from a handful of donors. Assay: immunoSEQ multiplex PCR; the TCRdb copy retains only in-frame clones and omits some. The sample has 75,000 to 95,000 clones, roughly 94% seen once; the top ten hold roughly 0.25%. The CDR3 sequence is 16 residues long. Germline trimming cut 7 bases from V and 1 base from J; bases unmatched to any gene: 6. Germline-derived CDR1 and CDR2 are LNHDA and SQIVND (reference sequence). This clonotype was sampled from a human donor in good health. V usage is TRBV19 and J usage is TRBJ1-5; 11 bases fit TRBD1. Sequencing input: T cells isolated from PBMCs. The CDR3 loop is CASTRTGGASNQPQHF. Here the CDR3 DNA reads TGTGCCAGTACCCGGACAGGGGGCGCCAGCAATCAGCCCCAGCATTTT.